This T cell receptor beta chain is drawn from a study of breast tumors, draining lymph nodes, adjacent tissues. TCRdb re-called the multiplex PCR reads with MiXCR, one entry per CDR3 protein. Among about 300,000 distinct CDR3 sequences listed, over 30% were seen once. This clonotype was counted ten times or more. Its antigen is still unknown. Overall study findings and caveats: That most tumor T cells come from lymph nodes remained unproven. Luminal-like breast cancer showed significantly greater tumor-nontumor repertoire similarity than basal-like breast cancer did.

Axillary draining lymph nodes of breast cancer patients supplied the node samples. The TCR comes from a female donor with breast cancer. Some clones in this sample may be carry-over from other donors' samples. The sequenced sample consisted of axillary lymph node tissue.

The CDR3 spells CSARSGDGPQHF. In DNA, the CDR3 is TGCAGTGCTAGATCTGGGGACGGGCCCCAGCATTTT. V is TRBV20-1 and J is TRBJ1-5; a possible D gene is TRBD1 (5 bases). Germline V CDR1 and CDR2: DFQATT, SNEGSKA (reference sequence). V was trimmed by 2 bases and J by 9 bases, leaving 11 bases between them. The CDR3 is 12 residues long.